Presented here are 23 T cell receptor beta chains from one specimen sequenced in a study of blood T cell repertoires in COVID-19. Only in-frame clones appear in the TCRdb table, and some are missing; sequencing was by immunoSEQ multiplex PCR. The data show about 300,000 clones, about 86% seen once. The sample consisted of peripheral blood. These receptors were taken from a woman in her forties or fifties with acute or convalescent COVID-19.

The V gene is TRBV24-1, the J gene TRBJ2-1; 8 nucleotides line up with TRBD2. With V trimmed by 4 bases and J by 5 bases, 6 bases remained unmatched. The CDR3 is 15 amino acids. From germline, CDR1 is KGHDR and CDR2 SFDVKD. CDR3 in amino acids: CATSDPGLGDNEQFF. Here the CDR3 DNA reads TGTGCCACCAGTGACCCGGGACTAGGGGACAATGAGCAGTTCTTC.

V gene TRBV5-6 combines with J gene TRBJ1-2; the D gene is possibly TRBD1 (5 bases). Germline V gene lookup returns CDR1 SGHDT and CDR2 YYEEEE. Trimming shortened V by 2 bases and J by 5 bases, and 7 bases separated the two germline ends. This CDR3 comprises 12 residues. The chain's CDR3 is CASSFQGYGYTF. The CDR3, as DNA: TGTGCCAGCAGCTTCCAGGGTTATGGCTACACCTTC.

The V call is TRBV6-1, the J call TRBJ1-3; 12 positions match TRBD1. Trimming cost V 4 bases and J 8 bases; bases outside gene matches: 9. The CDR3 contains 16 residues. The germline gives CDR1 MNHNS, CDR2 SASEGT. CDR3 amino acids: CASSGFPGQGADTIYF. In DNA, the CDR3 is TGTGCCAGCAGTGGATTTCCGGGACAGGGGGCTGACACCATATATTTT.

The genes are TRBV5-4 and TRBJ2-1; 9 bases map to TRBD1. The length of the CDR3 is 15 residues. V trimming: 5 bases; J trimming: 4 bases; junction bases outside the gene matches: 7. Germline CDR1 and CDR2: SGHNT and YYREEE (reference sequence). For the CDR3, the DNA is TGTGCCAGCAGTTCGCAGGGACAGGGTTACAATGAGCAGTTCTTC. Residues: CASSSQGQGYNEQFF.

The chain joins TRBV30 to TRBJ1-1; D is possibly TRBD1 (5 bases). The CDR3 has 14 residues. Germline values: CDR1 GTSNPN, CDR2 SVGIG (reference sequence). V lost 3 bases, J lost 4 bases, and 15 bases lay in between. CDR3 protein: CAWSDPRGTTEAFF. CDR3 sequence (DNA): TGTGCCTGGAGCGATCCGCGGGGCACCACTGAAGCTTTCTTT.

V usage is TRBV5-1 and J usage is TRBJ2-5; 9 bases are shared with TRBD2. This CDR3 is built from 16 residues. Looked up from germline, CDR1 is SGHRS and CDR2 is YFSETQ. V shed 4 bases, J shed 2 bases, and the junction held 9 bases outside the gene matches. For the CDR3, the DNA is TGCGCCAGCAGCGCCCAAGCCAGCGGGGGGCAAGAGACCCAGTACTTC. It specifies CASSAQASGGQETQYF. Full variable domain (outside the CDR3, taken from reference TRBV5-1 and TRBJ2-5): KAGVTQTPRYLIKTRGQQVTLSCSPISGHRSVSWYQQTPGQGLQFLFEYFSETQRNKGNFPGRFSGRQFSNSRSEMNVSTLELGDSALYLCASSAQASGGQETQYFGPGTRLLVL.

The chain uses TRBV6-2 or TRBV6-3 and TRBJ1-3; a possible D gene is TRBD1 (5 bases). Trimming pared 6 bases from V and 3 bases from J, leaving 18 bases between. The CDR3 totals 16 residues. Germline CDR1 and CDR2: MNHEY and SVGEGT. DNA for the CDR3: TGTGCCAGCAGCCCTGACGCGGGGGAGGGTGGAAACACCATATATTTT. Amino acids: CASSPDAGEGGNTIYF.

The chain combines TRBV7-9 with TRBJ1-1, with D possibly matching TRBD1 (6 bases). The germline V and J ends were trimmed by 1 base and 5 bases, with 14 bases remaining between them. The germline V gene has CDR1 SEHNR and CDR2 FQNEAQ (reference sequence). The CDR3 runs 15 residues. CDR3 in amino acids: CASSLGNRDGTEAFF. As DNA, the CDR3 is TGTGCCAGCAGCTTAGGAAACAGGGACGGAACTGAAGCTTTCTTT.

This sequence joins TRBV5-1 and TRBJ2-5, with D maybe TRBD1 (7 bases). CDR1 is SGHRS, CDR2 YFSETQ, per germline. Trimming took off 4 bases at V and 4 bases at J, with 17 bases between the two ends. The CDR3 sequence is 15 residues long. CDR3 in amino acids: CASSTGRGRGETQYF. For the CDR3, the DNA is TGCGCCAGCAGCACGGGAAGGGGGCGGGGAGAGACCCAGTACTTC.

With regard to this clone: This sample includes further DNA sequences coding for the same CDR3. The rearrangement uses TRBV5-1 and TRBJ2-2, with TRBD1 matching 7 bases. V shed 4 bases and J 0 bases; nucleotides not matched to a gene: 6. Germline V gene lookup returns CDR1 SGHRS and CDR2 YFSETQ. This CDR3 spans 16 amino acids. The CDR3 DNA reads as TGCGCCAGCAGCCCCGGGACAGAGACGAACACCGGGGAGCTGTTTTTT. Translated, it gives CASSPGTETNTGELFF.

The chain couples TRBV5-1 to TRBJ2-2, with 10 bases matching TRBD2. Trimming removed 4 bases from V and 0 bases from J; junction bases left unmatched: 9. Per germline, CDR1 SGHRS and CDR2 YFSETQ. The CDR3 length is 18 residues. The CDR3 region has the DNA TGCGCCAGCAGCGCCCGACCTAGCGGGGGAACGAACACCGGGGAGCTGTTTTTT. Translating it yields CASSARPSGGTNTGELFF.

The rearrangement links TRBV6-5 to TRBJ2-3, with 8 bases aligning to TRBD1. The germline CDR1 and CDR2 sequences are MNHEY and SVGAGI. After removal of 6 bases from V and 1 base from J, the junction contained 3 bases not matched to a gene. The CDR3 consists of 14 residues. CDR3 nucleotide sequence: TGTGCCAGCAGGTGGGGACAGGGCACAGATACGCAGTATTTT. It codes for CASRWGQGTDTQYF.

This clone has a single count. This chain connects TRBV2 to TRBJ2-1; TRBD1 agrees at 10 bases. Trimming removed 4 bases from V and 10 bases from J; junction bases left unmatched: 10. CDR1 and CDR2 (germline): SNHLY, FYNNEI. This CDR3 is built from 15 residues. In DNA form, the CDR3 reads TGTGCCAGCAGTGTGTTTGGGACAGGGGTACGGGAGCAGTTCTTC. Translating gives CASSVFGTGVREQFF.

The genes are TRBV27 and TRBJ2-5; D remains unclear. Germline CDR1 and CDR2: MNHEY and SMNVEV (reference sequence). The CDR3 contains 12 residues. Trimming removed 3 bases at V and 0 bases at J, with 2 bases between. The CDR3 loop reads CASSFNQETQYF. For the CDR3, the DNA is TGTGCCAGCAGTTTCAACCAAGAGACCCAGTACTTC.

This clone was recorded a few times. This sample also contains other DNA sequences that code for the same CDR3. V gene TRBV20-1 combines with J gene TRBJ2-2; possibly TRBD2 for D (6 bases). The germline CDR1 and CDR2 sequences are DFQATT and SNEGSKA (reference sequence). The CDR3 sequence is 13 residues long. Deletions cut 3 bases from V and 2 bases from J, with 7 bases between. The CDR3 spells CSASSGNTGELFF. In DNA, the CDR3 is TGCAGTGCTAGTAGCGGAAACACCGGGGAGCTGTTTTTT.

The chain couples TRBV15 to TRBJ2-1; D might be TRBD2 (5 bases). CDR3 size: 16 residues. Germline CDR1 reads LNHNV; CDR2 reads YYDKDF (reference sequence). V dropped 0 bases and J dropped 0 bases, with 9 bases sitting between them. The CDR3 protein is CATSRERAASYNEQFF. In DNA, the CDR3 is TGTGCCACCAGCAGAGAGCGGGCCGCCTCCTACAATGAGCAGTTCTTC.

The rearrangement joins TRBV5-1 to TRBJ2-7, with 10 bases fitting TRBD1. The CDR3 extends over 14 amino acids. Germline V gene lookup returns CDR1 SGHRS and CDR2 YFSETQ. V dropped 4 bases and J dropped 5; count of bases not matched to a gene: 6. The CDR3 bases are TGCGCCAGCAGCGGCGGGACAGGGGTAGACGAGCAGTACTTC. Its translation: CASSGGTGVDEQYF.

The rearrangement joins TRBV4-3 to TRBJ1-2; 9 bases match TRBD1. Germline V gives CDR1 LGHNA, CDR2 YSLEER. J gave up 8 bases and V 3 bases, and 4 bases lay outside the gene matches. The CDR3 totals 13 residues. CDR3 region: CASSQDRGWGYTF. The CDR3 DNA follows: TGCGCCAGCAGCCAGGACAGGGGTTGGGGCTACACCTTC.

The V call is TRBV6-5, the J call TRBJ2-7; D not resolved. Trimming left V 7 bases short and J 3 bases short, with 13 bases between. Germline V gene sequence: CDR1 MNHEY, CDR2 SVGAGI. The CDR3 contains 13 residues. The CDR3 DNA reads as TGTGCCAGCATTGGGCTGGCCGGCTACGAGCAGTACGTC. It translates to CASIGLAGYEQYV.

CDR3 sequence reads: CASNQGRDEKLFF. CDR3 coding DNA: TGTGCCAGCAACCAGGGAAGGGATGAAAAACTGTTTTTT. The gene calls are TRBV2 and TRBJ1-4; perhaps TRBD1 as D (5 bases). The CDR3 is 13 amino acids. Trimming took 7 bases from V and 6 from J, leaving 12 bases between them. Germline V gene lookup returns CDR1 SNHLY and CDR2 FYNNEI.

V usage is TRBV18 and J usage is TRBJ1-4; tentatively, D is TRBD1 (5 bases). Germline loops: CDR1 KGHSH, CDR2 LQKENI. This CDR3 region has 14 residues. V lost 1 base and J 3 bases, leaving 6 bases between the germline ends. The CDR3 DNA reads TGTGCCAGCTCACCACAGGGGTCTAATGAAAAACTGTTTTTT. Its protein is CASSPQGSNEKLFF.

The V gene is TRBV30, the J gene TRBJ1-5, with TRBD1 as a possible D gene (6 bases). This CDR3 has 12 residues. Germline V gene sequence: CDR1 GTSNPN, CDR2 SVGIG (reference sequence). V lost 1 base, J lost 7 bases, and 8 bases lay in between. The CDR3 sequence: CAWSDRAQPQHF. Written as DNA, the CDR3 is TGTGCCTGGAGTGACAGGGCGCAGCCCCAGCATTTT.

V and J are TRBV5-1 and TRBJ2-1, with D possibly being TRBD2 (6 bases). The V and J ends lost 0 bases and 8 bases respectively, with 15 bases between them. CDR1 is SGHRS and CDR2 is YFSETQ in the germline V gene. The CDR3 loop spans 15 amino acids. The CDR3 sequence is CASSLAGGELYEQFF. CDR3 sequence (DNA): TGCGCCAGCAGCTTGGCCGGGGGAGAACTGTATGAGCAGTTCTTC.